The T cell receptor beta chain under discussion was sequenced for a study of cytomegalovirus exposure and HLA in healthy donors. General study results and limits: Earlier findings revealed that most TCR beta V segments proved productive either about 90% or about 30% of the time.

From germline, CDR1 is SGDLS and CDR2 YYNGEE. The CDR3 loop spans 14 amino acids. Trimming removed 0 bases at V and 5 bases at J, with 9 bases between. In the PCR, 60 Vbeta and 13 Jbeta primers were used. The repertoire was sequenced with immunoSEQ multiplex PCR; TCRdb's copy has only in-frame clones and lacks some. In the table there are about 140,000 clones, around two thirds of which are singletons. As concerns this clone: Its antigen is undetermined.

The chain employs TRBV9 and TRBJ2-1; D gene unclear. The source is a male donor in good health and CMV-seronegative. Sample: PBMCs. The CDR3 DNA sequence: TGTGCCAGCAGCGTAGCTACGATGAACAATGAGCAGTTCTTC. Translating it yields CASSVATMNNEQFF.